A selection of T cell receptor beta chains follows, all from one sample in a study of OX40 agonist ivuxolimab in advanced cancers. Here immunoSEQ multiplex PCR was the method, and the copy in TCRdb shows in-frame clones only, minus some. Of tens of thousands of clones in the sample, more than 70% were seen once. This specimen was CD4+ or CD8+ T cells sorted from blood, taken in a trial of the OX40 agonist ivuxolimab. All receptors come from an adult with an advanced solid tumor such as melanoma, head and neck, liver or kidney cancer. Both conserved end residues are part of each CDR3. Each record gives: J gene, clone size, V gene, D gene, CDR3 DNA, CDR3 protein. A D gene is named only where the DNA matches it firmly. Some rows have no size entry. The others give once, few or many, or a class for an expanded clone.

J gene: TRBJ1-5; clone size: -; V gene: TRBV18; D gene: -; CDR3 DNA: TGTGCCAGCTCACTCGGGACAAGCGGTCTCCAGCCCCAGCATTTT; CDR3 protein: CASSLGTSGLQPQHF
J gene: TRBJ2-2; clone size: -; V gene: TRBV28; D gene: -; CDR3 DNA: TGTGCCAGCAGTCTCCTGGCCGGGGGCACCGGGGAGCTGTTTTTT; CDR3 protein: CASSLLAGGTGELFF
J gene: TRBJ2-7; clone size: -; V gene: TRBV28; D gene: TRBD1; CDR3 DNA: TGTGCCAGCAGACAATCCGGGACAGATTACGAGCAGTACTTC; CDR3 protein: CASRQSGTDYEQYF
J gene: TRBJ2-5; clone size: -; V gene: TRBV11-2; D gene: -; CDR3 DNA: TGTGCCAGCAGCTTAGTTCAGGGGGGACCCCAAGAGACCCAGTACTTC; CDR3 protein: CASSLVQGGPQETQYF
J gene: TRBJ1-1; clone size: -; V gene: TRBV7-3; D gene: -; CDR3 DNA: TGTGCCAGCAGCTTAGCGTTGAACACTGAAGCTTTCTTT; CDR3 protein: CASSLALNTEAFF
J gene: TRBJ1-2; clone size: -; V gene: TRBV19; D gene: TRBD1; CDR3 DNA: TGTGCCACCCGGACAGGGCCCAACTATGGCTACACCTTC; CDR3 protein: CATRTGPNYGYTF
J gene: TRBJ2-3; clone size: -; V gene: TRBV15; D gene: TRBD1; CDR3 DNA: TGTGCCACCAGCAGAGCAACAGGGGTCTTAGTCGATACGCAGTATTTT; CDR3 protein: CATSRATGVLVDTQYF
J gene: TRBJ2-7; clone size: -; V gene: TRBV29-1; D gene: -; CDR3 DNA: TGCAGCGTTGCCTGGGCCGCAGAGCAGTACTTC; CDR3 protein: CSVAWAAEQYF
J gene: TRBJ2-7; clone size: -; V gene: TRBV27; D gene: TRBD2; CDR3 DNA: TGTGCCAGCAGTTCACCCCAGCGGGACCGAGACTACGAGCAGTACTTC; CDR3 protein: CASSSPQRDRDYEQYF
J gene: TRBJ2-1; clone size: -; V gene: TRBV4-2; D gene: TRBD1; CDR3 DNA: TGTGCCAGCAGCCAGGACCCGGGACAGGGGGAGGGATGGGAGCAGTTCTTC; CDR3 protein: CASSQDPGQGEGWEQFF
J gene: TRBJ2-1; clone size: -; V gene: TRBV18; D gene: TRBD2; CDR3 DNA: TGTGCCAGCTCACGAGGACTAGAGGCTGAGCAGTTCTTC; CDR3 protein: CASSRGLEAEQFF
J gene: TRBJ2-2; clone size: -; V gene: TRBV4-2; D gene: -; CDR3 DNA: TGTGCCAGCAGCCAAGATGGACTCCAGACCGGGGAGCTGTTTTTT; CDR3 protein: CASSQDGLQTGELFF
J gene: TRBJ1-1; clone size: -; V gene: TRBV7-6; D gene: -; CDR3 DNA: TGTGCCAGCAGCTCCAGACAGGCACGTGCTGAAGCTTTCTTT; CDR3 protein: CASSSRQARAEAFF
J gene: TRBJ2-2; clone size: -; V gene: TRBV6-5; D gene: -; CDR3 DNA: TGTGCCAGCAGTACACAGGGATCCGGGGAGCTGTTTTTT; CDR3 protein: CASSTQGSGELFF
J gene: TRBJ2-2; clone size: -; V gene: TRBV9; D gene: -; CDR3 DNA: TGTGCCAGCAGCGTAGGGGCTCGGTCACCCTCGAACACCGGGGAGCTGTTTTTT; CDR3 protein: CASSVGARSPSNTGELFF
J gene: TRBJ1-4; clone size: -; V gene: TRBV10-2; D gene: TRBD1; CDR3 DNA: TGCGCCAGCAGTGAAGGGGACAGGGGGCGTGAAAAACTGTTTTTT; CDR3 protein: CASSEGDRGREKLFF
J gene: TRBJ2-1; clone size: few; V gene: TRBV5-4; D gene: -; CDR3 DNA: TGTGCCAGCAGCTTTTCGGGTTCCTCCTACAATGAGCAGTTCTTC; CDR3 protein: CASSFSGSSYNEQFF
J gene: TRBJ1-5; clone size: -; V gene: TRBV15; D gene: TRBD1; CDR3 DNA: TGTGCCACCAGCAGAGAAAGGACAGGGGGCGTCCAGCCCCAGCATTTT; CDR3 protein: CATSRERTGGVQPQHF